This TCR beta chain was sequenced in a study of shared clonotypes between healthy human individuals. As defined, naive CD8 cells were CD45RO-negative and positively selected for CCR7, with terminally differentiated effector memory CD45RA+ cells excluded. Study donors comprised healthy, HIV-negative adults devoid of recent acute infection or vaccination. A remark on this clone: Its specificity is not known.

Study-wide results and limits: On the whole, naive subsets had larger estimated richness than memory subsets had.

Study processing details: Owing to the provision of junction-only sequences devoid of quality scores by immunoSEQ, filtering differed. The table came from immunoSEQ multiplex PCR; TCRdb's copy has only in-frame clones and leaves some out. V and J calls and clone size are those listed in that table; D and trimming were worked out from the DNA. The table records millions of clones, less than 95% of them present only once. Germline loops: CDR1 PRHDT, CDR2 FYEKMQ (reference sequence). CDR3 length equals 15 residues. V dropped 5 bases and J dropped 4; count of bases not matched to a gene: 8. The chain has TRBV13 and TRBJ1-1; 9 bases match TRBD1. The clonotype comes from a man aged 18 to 30 in good health. The sample was naive CD8+ T cells sorted from blood. CDR3 sequence (DNA): TGTGCCAGCAGCGCAGGGGGACAGGGCTTCACTGAAGCTTTCTTT. Amino acids: CASSAGGQGFTEAFF.